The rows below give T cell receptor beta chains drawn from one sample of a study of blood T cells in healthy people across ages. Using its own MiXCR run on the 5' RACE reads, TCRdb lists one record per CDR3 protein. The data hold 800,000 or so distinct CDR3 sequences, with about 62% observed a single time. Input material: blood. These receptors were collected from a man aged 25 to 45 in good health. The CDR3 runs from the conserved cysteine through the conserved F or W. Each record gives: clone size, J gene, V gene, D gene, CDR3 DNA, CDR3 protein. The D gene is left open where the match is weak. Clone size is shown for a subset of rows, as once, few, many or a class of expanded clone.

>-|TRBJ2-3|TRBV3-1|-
TGTGCCAGCAGCCGACCCGACAACCCTACGCAGTATTTT
CASSRPDNPTQYF
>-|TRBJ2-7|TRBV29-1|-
TGCAGCGTTGAGTTGAGGAGCTACGAGCAGTACTTC
CSVELRSYEQYF
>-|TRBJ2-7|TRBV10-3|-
TGTGCCATCAGTGAATCCTACGGGTACGAGCAGTACTTC
CAISESYGYEQYF
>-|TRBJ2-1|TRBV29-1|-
TGCAGCGTTGATGCGGGGAGCTCCTACAATGAGCAGTTCTTC
CSVDAGSSYNEQFF
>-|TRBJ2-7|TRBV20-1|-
TGCAGTGCTAGACCGGACAGCGCCTACGAGCAGTACTTC
CSARPDSAYEQYF
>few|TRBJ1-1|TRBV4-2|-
TGTGCCAGCAGCCAAGTTAAGGACACTGAAGCTTTCTTT
CASSQVKDTEAFF
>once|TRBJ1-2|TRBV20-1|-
TGCAGTGCTAGACCCCTTGGGGGCCTCTATGGCTACACCTTC
CSARPLGGLYGYTF
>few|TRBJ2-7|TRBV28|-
TGTGCCAGCAGTTCCGCAGTGACCGCCACAGGGTACGAGCAGTACTTC
CASSSAVTATGYEQYF
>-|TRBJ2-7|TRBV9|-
TGTGCCAGCAGCGGGGGGGACGGGTACGAGCAGTACTTC
CASSGGDGYEQYF
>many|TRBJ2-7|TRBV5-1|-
TGCGCCAGCAGTCCGACGGGGGAAACCCTGTACGAGCAGTACTTC
CASSPTGETLYEQYF
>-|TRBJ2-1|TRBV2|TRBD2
TGTGCCAGCAACGCCGCGGGGGAGTACAATGAGCAGTTCTTC
CASNAAGEYNEQFF
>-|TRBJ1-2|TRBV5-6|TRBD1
TGTGCCAGCAGGGATGGGACAGGGGTCTACTATGGCTACACCTTC
CASRDGTGVYYGYTF
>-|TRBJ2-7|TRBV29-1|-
TGCAGCGTTGAGGGGGACACTATGAACTCCTACGAGCAGTACTTC
CSVEGDTMNSYEQYF
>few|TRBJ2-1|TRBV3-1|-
TGTGCCAGCAGCCAAGATCAGGCAGCGAATGAGCAGTTCTTC
CASSQDQAANEQFF
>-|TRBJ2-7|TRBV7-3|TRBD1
TGTGCCAGCAGCTTAACAGGGACAGGGTACGAGCAGTACTTC
CASSLTGTGYEQYF
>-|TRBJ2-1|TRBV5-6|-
TGTGCCAGCACCCAGGGGGGCCGAGGCTACAATGAGCAGTTCTTC
CASTQGGRGYNEQFF
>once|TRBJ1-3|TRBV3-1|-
TGTGCCAGCAGCCAAGACAGGGGAAAGGGTTCTGGAAACACCATATATTTT
CASSQDRGKGSGNTIYF
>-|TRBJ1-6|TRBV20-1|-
TGCAGTGCACCAATCGGGGATTCACCCCTCCACTTT
CSAPIGDSPLHF
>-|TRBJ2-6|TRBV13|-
TGTGCCAGCAGCTTCGGACGGACAGTCTCTGGGGCCAACGTCCTGACTTTC
CASSFGRTVSGANVLTF